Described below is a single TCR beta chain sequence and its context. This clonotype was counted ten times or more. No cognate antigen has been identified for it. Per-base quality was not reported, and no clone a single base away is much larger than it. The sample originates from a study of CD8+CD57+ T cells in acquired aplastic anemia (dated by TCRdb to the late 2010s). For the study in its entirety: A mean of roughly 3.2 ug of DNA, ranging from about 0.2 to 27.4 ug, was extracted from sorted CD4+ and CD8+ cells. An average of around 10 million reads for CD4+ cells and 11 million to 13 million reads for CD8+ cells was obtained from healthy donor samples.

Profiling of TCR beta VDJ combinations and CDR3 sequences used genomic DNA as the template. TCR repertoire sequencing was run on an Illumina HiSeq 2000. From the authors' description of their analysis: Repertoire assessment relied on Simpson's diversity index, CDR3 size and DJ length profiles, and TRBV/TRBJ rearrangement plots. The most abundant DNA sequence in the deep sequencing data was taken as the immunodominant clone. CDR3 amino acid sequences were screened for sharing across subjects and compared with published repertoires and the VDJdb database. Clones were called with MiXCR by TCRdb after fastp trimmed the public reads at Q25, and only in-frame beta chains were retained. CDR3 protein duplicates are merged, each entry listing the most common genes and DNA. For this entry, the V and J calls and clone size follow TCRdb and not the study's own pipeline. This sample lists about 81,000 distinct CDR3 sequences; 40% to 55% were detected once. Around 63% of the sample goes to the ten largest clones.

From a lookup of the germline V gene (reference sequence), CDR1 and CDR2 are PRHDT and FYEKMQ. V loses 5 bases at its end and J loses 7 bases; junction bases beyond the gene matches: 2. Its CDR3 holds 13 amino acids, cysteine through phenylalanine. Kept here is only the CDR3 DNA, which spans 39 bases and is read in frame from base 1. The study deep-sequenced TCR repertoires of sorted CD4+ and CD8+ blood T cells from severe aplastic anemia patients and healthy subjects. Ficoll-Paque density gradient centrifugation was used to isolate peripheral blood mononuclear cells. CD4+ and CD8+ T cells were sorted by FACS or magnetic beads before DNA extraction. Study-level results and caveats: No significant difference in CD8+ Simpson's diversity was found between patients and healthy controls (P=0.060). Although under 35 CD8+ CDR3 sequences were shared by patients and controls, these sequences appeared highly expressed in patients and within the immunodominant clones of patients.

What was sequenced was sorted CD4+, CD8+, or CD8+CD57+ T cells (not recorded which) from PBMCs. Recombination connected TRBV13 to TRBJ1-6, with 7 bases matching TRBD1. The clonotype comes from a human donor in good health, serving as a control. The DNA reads TGTGCCAGCAGCGACAGGGCAAATTCACCCCTCCACTTT. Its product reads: CASSDRANSPLHF.